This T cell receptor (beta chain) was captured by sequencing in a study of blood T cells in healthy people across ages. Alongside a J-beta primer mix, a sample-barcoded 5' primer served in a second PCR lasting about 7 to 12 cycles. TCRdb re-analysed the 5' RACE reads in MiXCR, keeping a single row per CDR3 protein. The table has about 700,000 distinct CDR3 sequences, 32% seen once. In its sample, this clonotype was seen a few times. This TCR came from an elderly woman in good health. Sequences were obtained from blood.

Written as DNA, the CDR3 is TGTGCCAGCTCACCCACCGCGCAGTCTGAGCAGTTCTTC. Its translation is CASSPTAQSEQFF. The V and J genes are TRBV18 and TRBJ2-1; D not resolved. CDR3 length equals 13 residues. Per the germline V gene, CDR1 is KGHSH and CDR2 is LQKENI. Trimming removed 3 bases at V and 9 bases at J, with 12 bases between. Full variable domain (outside the CDR3, taken from reference TRBV18 and TRBJ2-1): NAGVMQNPRHLVRRRGQEARLRCSPMKGHSHVYWYRQLPEEGLKFMVYLQKENIIDESGMPKERFSAEFPKEGPSILRIQQVVRGDSAAYFCASSPTAQSEQFFGPGTRLTVL.